These 27 T cell receptor beta chains were all obtained from the same sample, sequenced in a study of T cell changes during pregnancy in multiple sclerosis. Sequencing used immunoSEQ multiplex PCR; TCRdb keeps in-frame clones, though not all of them. This table has about 38,000 clones, 90% to 95% appearing once. Here the sequenced sample was CD8+ T cells from peripheral blood mononuclear cells, taken in the second trimester of pregnancy. All receptors come from a female donor with multiple sclerosis, enrolled in a pregnancy study.

Only one count was recorded for this clone. This chain connects TRBV30 to TRBJ2-5, with 8 bases identical to TRBD1. The J call may be mistaken, given a closer DNA end match to TRBJ2-7. This CDR3 region has 15 residues. Per the germline V gene, CDR1 is GTSNPN and CDR2 is SVGIG (reference sequence). The CDR3: CAWGGTGRGLYEQYF. Written as DNA, the CDR3 is TGTGCCTGGGGTGGGACAGGCCGCGGATTGTACGAGCAGTACTTC.

The gene calls are TRBV27 and TRBJ1-2, with D possibly being TRBD1 (5 bases). Trimming cost V 8 bases and J 11 bases, with 21 bases left between them. The CDR3 is 13 residues long. CDR1 and CDR2 from the germline V gene are MNHEY and SMNVEV (reference sequence). The CDR3 bases are TGTGCCAGCGCTATCTTGCCTCGGGGGGGTTACACCTTC. This gives the protein CASAILPRGGYTF.

The rearrangement uses TRBV27 and TRBJ1-1; no clear D gene. CDR1 and CDR2 from the germline V gene are MNHEY and SMNVEV (reference sequence). The CDR3 is 13 amino acids. V gave up 6 bases and J gave up 0 bases, with 8 bases separating them. CDR3 coding DNA: TGTGCCAGCAGCCCTACGGTGAACACTGAAGCTTTCTTT. It encodes CASSPTVNTEAFF.

The V call is TRBV7-9, the J call TRBJ1-4; D is ambiguous. The CDR3 consists of 15 residues. Germline loops: CDR1 SEHNR, CDR2 FQNEAQ (reference sequence). V dropped 2 bases and J dropped 7 bases, with 14 bases sitting between them. This CDR3 is CASSLISPRGEKLFF. The CDR3 DNA sequence: TGTGCCAGCAGCTTAATCTCCCCCCGGGGTGAAAAACTGTTTTTT.

This chain joins TRBV5-1 and TRBJ2-3; 7 nucleotides line up with TRBD2. V shed 3 bases and J 2 bases; nucleotides not matched to a gene: 12. Germline V gives CDR1 SGHRS, CDR2 YFSETQ. The CDR3 covers 17 residues. CDR3 DNA: TGCGCCAGCAGCTCAGTGGAATCGGGGGGTCCCACAGATACGCAGTATTTT. It specifies CASSSVESGGPTDTQYF. Filled out from reference TRBV5-1 and TRBJ2-3, the complete variable domain reads KAGVTQTPRYLIKTRGQQVTLSCSPISGHRSVSWYQQTPGQGLQFLFEYFSETQRNKGNFPGRFSGRQFSNSRSEMNVSTLELGDSALYLCASSSVESGGPTDTQYFGPGTRLTVL.

The chain employs TRBV5-1 and TRBJ1-2; 12 nucleotides agree with TRBD1. Per the germline V gene, CDR1 is SGHRS and CDR2 is YFSETQ. The CDR3 extends over 20 amino acids. V lost 0 bases, J lost 6 bases, and 18 bases stayed unmatched. CDR3 DNA: TGCGCCAGCAGCTTGGGTTCCTGGGGACAGGGGGCATCACGGTTTGATGGCTACACCTTC. This encodes CASSLGSWGQGASRFDGYTF.

This chain connects TRBV15 to TRBJ2-6, with D perhaps TRBD1 (5 bases). V lost 5 bases to trimming and J lost 4 bases, with 12 bases between them. CDR1 and CDR2 from the germline V gene are LNHNV and YYDKDF (reference sequence). This CDR3 is 15 amino acids long. CDR3 sequence: CATSGPRGGANVLTF. The CDR3 DNA sequence: TGTGCCACCAGCGGACCTAGGGGCGGGGCCAACGTCCTGACTTTC.

V and J are TRBV9 and TRBJ2-2; tentatively, D is TRBD1 (5 bases). The V end lost 4 bases, the J end lost 2 bases, and 12 bases lay between the germline ends. The germline V gene has CDR1 SGDLS and CDR2 YYNGEE. This CDR3 has 15 residues. CDR3 sequence (DNA): TGTGCCAGCAGCAATGTCGACAGCAACACCGGGGAGCTGTTTTTT. It translates to CASSNVDSNTGELFF.

This chain links TRBV18 with TRBJ2-5, with D perhaps matching TRBD1 (6 bases). With 3 bases removed from V and 3 bases from J, the gap between germline ends came to 11 bases. The germline V gene has CDR1 KGHSH and CDR2 LQKENI. This CDR3 has 14 amino acids. CDR3 nucleotide sequence: TGTGCCAGCTCACCCTACAGGGCCAAAGAGACCCAGTACTTC. Translating it yields CASSPYRAKETQYF. Based on the CDR3 plus reference TRBV18 and TRBJ2-5, the full variable domain is NAGVMQNPRHLVRRRGQEARLRCSPMKGHSHVYWYRQLPEEGLKFMVYLQKENIIDESGMPKERFSAEFPKEGPSILRIQQVVRGDSAAYFCASSPYRAKETQYFGPGTRLLVL.

The genes are TRBV19 and TRBJ2-7, with 8 positions matching TRBD1. Germline CDR1 and CDR2: LNHDA and SQIVND (reference sequence). Losses at the gene ends were 5 bases for V and 0 bases for J; bases not matched to a gene: 6. This CDR3 spans 15 amino acids. Here the CDR3 DNA reads TGTGCCAGTAGTTTCCGGGACAGGAGCTCCTACGAGCAGTACTTC. Amino acid sequence: CASSFRDRSSYEQYF. Full variable domain (missing parts from reference TRBV19 and TRBJ2-7): DGGITQSPKYLFRKEGQNVTLSCEQNLNHDAMYWYRQDPGQGLRLIYYSQIVNDFQKGDIAEGYSVSREKKESFPLTVTSAQKNPTAFYLCASSFRDRSSYEQYFGPGTRLTVT.

The chain links TRBV19 to TRBJ2-2, with a weak D call TRBD1 (5 bases). The CDR3 loop spans 14 amino acids. Trimming shortened V by 7 bases and J by 4 bases, and 13 bases separated the two germline ends. The germline V gene has CDR1 LNHDA and CDR2 SQIVND (reference sequence). The CDR3 sequence is CASTGIRSTGELFF. The CDR3 bases are TGTGCCAGTACAGGGATAAGGAGCACCGGGGAGCTGTTTTTT.

This chain links TRBV7-9 with TRBJ2-7, with D tentatively TRBD1 (6 bases). The CDR3 length is 15 residues. The V gene's germline CDR1 is SEHNR and CDR2 FQNEAQ (reference sequence). V lost 0 bases and J 5 bases, leaving 14 bases between the germline ends. CDR3 residues: CASSLAQGLGHEQYF. DNA of the CDR3: TGTGCCAGCAGCTTAGCACAGGGTTTGGGACACGAGCAGTACTTC.

This clone has just a few counts. The V gene is TRBV15, the J gene TRBJ1-1, with D hard to call. Germline V gene sequence: CDR1 LNHNV, CDR2 YYDKDF (reference sequence). The V end was cut by 7 bases, the J end by 3 bases, with 12 bases between. The CDR3 has 13 amino acids. The CDR3 here is CATKAGSHTEAFF. The DNA of the CDR3 is TGTGCCACCAAAGCGGGATCCCACACTGAAGCTTTCTTT.

The J gene is TRBJ1-5, the V gene TRBV4-1; D not resolved. In germline, CDR1 is MGHRA, CDR2 YSYEKL. This CDR3 is built from 16 residues. Trimming removed 0 bases from V and 3 bases from J, with 12 bases in between. The CDR3 DNA reads TGCGCCAGCAGCCAAGAGTCGGTGACACCCAATCAGCCCCAGCATTTT. It yields the protein CASSQESVTPNQPQHF.

This chain's CDR3 is CASEGTGGSTGELFF. DNA for the CDR3: TGCGCCAGCGAAGGGACAGGGGGTAGTACCGGGGAGCTGTTTTTT. The V call is TRBV4-1, the J call TRBJ2-2; TRBD1 agrees at 11 bases. The length of the CDR3 is 15 residues. From germline, CDR1 is MGHRA and CDR2 YSYEKL. After removal of 8 bases from V and 5 bases from J, the junction contained 7 bases not matched to a gene.

The J gene is TRBJ1-1, the V gene TRBV5-1; D is uncertain. This CDR3 comprises 15 residues. The V and J ends lost 0 bases and 4 bases respectively, with 13 bases between them. In germline, CDR1 is SGHRS, CDR2 YFSETQ. CDR3 nucleotide sequence: TGCGCCAGCAGCTTGGAGGCCCCTTGGAGCACTGAAGCTTTCTTT. It yields the protein CASSLEAPWSTEAFF.

The chain has TRBV30 and TRBJ2-7, with a weak D call TRBD1 (5 bases). V lost 0 bases to trimming and J lost 3 bases, with 15 bases between them. CDR3 length: 15 residues. Germline-derived CDR1 and CDR2 are GTSNPN and SVGIG (reference sequence). CDR3 amino acids: CAWSVIRVDHYEQYF. Written as DNA, the CDR3 is TGTGCCTGGAGTGTAATCAGGGTAGATCACTACGAGCAGTACTTC.

The CDR3 sequence is CASSEFGQGAYEQYF. The CDR3 bases are TGTGCCAGCAGTGAATTCGGACAGGGGGCCTACGAGCAGTACTTC. The V gene is TRBV2, the J gene TRBJ2-7; 10 bases line up with TRBD1. Germline V gene lookup returns CDR1 SNHLY and CDR2 FYNNEI. V gave up 2 bases and J gave up 2 bases; unmatched junction bases: 3. The CDR3 is made up of 15 amino acids.

The chain is built from TRBV9 and TRBJ1-1; D gene unclear. Looked up from germline, CDR1 is SGDLS and CDR2 is YYNGEE. The CDR3 loop spans 15 amino acids. Deletions cut 3 bases from V and 0 bases from J, with 12 bases between. The CDR3 is CASSATSKMNTEAFF. The DNA of the CDR3 is TGTGCCAGCAGCGCTACTAGCAAGATGAACACTGAAGCTTTCTTT.

This chain uses TRBV5-6 with TRBJ2-1, with 12 bases identical to TRBD2. Trimming at V came to 6 bases and at J to 2 bases, leaving 9 bases not matched to a gene. The V gene's germline CDR1 is SGHDT and CDR2 YYEEEE. CDR3 length: 17 amino acids. CDR3 residues: CASMLFLAGGPYNEQFF. In DNA form, the CDR3 reads TGTGCCAGCATGCTGTTCCTAGCGGGAGGGCCCTACAATGAGCAGTTCTTC.

The J gene is TRBJ1-2, the V gene TRBV25-1; D might be TRBD1 (6 bases). CDR3 length equals 11 residues. The germline V and J ends were trimmed by 5 bases and 5 bases, with 6 bases remaining between them. Germline V gene sequence: CDR1 MGHDK, CDR2 SYGVNS. As DNA, the CDR3 is TGTGCCAGCAGTACAGGGTATGGCTACACCTTC. Its protein product is CASSTGYGYTF.

The chain carries TRBV6-1 and TRBJ1-2; TRBD1 aligns across 7 bases. Germline V gene data show CDR1 as MNHNS and CDR2 as SASEGT. J was trimmed by 0 bases and V by 0 bases; bases with no gene match: 10. The CDR3 loop spans 18 amino acids. The CDR3 protein is CASSEAMAGGLTNYGYTF. CDR3 bases: TGTGCCAGCAGTGAAGCAATGGCAGGGGGGCTCACTAACTATGGCTACACCTTC.

The chain couples TRBV7-6 to TRBJ1-1; D is ambiguous. The CDR3 runs 14 residues. Between the trimmed V and J ends, which lost 0 bases and 4 bases, there was a span of 9 bases. CDR1 SGHVS and CDR2 FNYEAQ come from the germline V gene. The CDR3 region has the DNA TGTGCCAGCAGCTTAGCGGTCCGGGGCACTGAAGCTTTCTTT. Protein: CASSLAVRGTEAFF.

The chain has TRBV6-5 and TRBJ2-2; 8 positions match TRBD1. Germline CDR1 is MNHEY and CDR2 is SVGAGI. The CDR3 spans 15 residues. With 2 bases clipped from V and 1 base from J, the junction kept 0 bases outside the gene matches. The CDR3: CASSYGQGNTGELFF. The CDR3 nucleotides are TGTGCCAGCAGTTACGGACAGGGGAACACCGGGGAGCTGTTTTTT.

This clone was observed a single time. Here the CDR3 reads CSVSTGNSYGYTF. CDR3 bases: TGCAGCGTTTCGACAGGAAACTCTTATGGCTACACCTTC. The rearrangement joins TRBV29-1 to TRBJ1-2; a possible D gene is TRBD1 (6 bases). The CDR3 contains 13 residues. With 5 bases removed from V and 5 bases from J, the gap between germline ends came to 15 bases. Germline CDR1 reads SQVTM; CDR2 reads ANQGSEA.

The V gene is TRBV29-1, the J gene TRBJ1-1; a possible D gene is TRBD1 (6 bases). Germline CDR1 reads SQVTM; CDR2 reads ANQGSEA. The CDR3 spans 13 residues. V was trimmed by 5 bases and J by 0 bases, leaving 10 bases between them. The chain's CDR3 is CSVSTGMNTEAFF. CDR3 sequence (DNA): TGCAGCGTTTCGACAGGAATGAACACTGAAGCTTTCTTT.

Turning to this clone: The junction departs from germline at one end; a sequencing error may be responsible. The chain uses TRBV27 and TRBJ2-7; D gene unclear. This CDR3 comprises 15 residues. Germline lookup yields CDR1 MNHEY and CDR2 SMNVEV (reference sequence). The DNA for the CDR3 is TGTGCCAGCAGTGTATCGTTACAGAGCTCCTACGAGCAGTACTTC. Amino acids: CASSVSLQSSYEQYF.